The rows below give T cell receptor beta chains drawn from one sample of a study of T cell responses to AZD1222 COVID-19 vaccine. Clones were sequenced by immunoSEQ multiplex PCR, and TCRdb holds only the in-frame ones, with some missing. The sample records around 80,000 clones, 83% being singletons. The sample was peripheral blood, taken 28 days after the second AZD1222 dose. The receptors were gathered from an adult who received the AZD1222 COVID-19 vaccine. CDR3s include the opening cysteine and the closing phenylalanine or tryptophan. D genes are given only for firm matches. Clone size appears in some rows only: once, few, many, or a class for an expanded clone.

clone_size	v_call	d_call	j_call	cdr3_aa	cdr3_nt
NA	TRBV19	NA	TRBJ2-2	CACQTLWGAGELFF	TGTGCCTGTCAGACACTCTGGGGGGCCGGGGAGCTGTTTTTT
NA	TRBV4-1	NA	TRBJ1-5	CASSQHPHNQPQHF	TGCGCCAGCAGCCAGCACCCCCACAATCAGCCCCAGCATTTT
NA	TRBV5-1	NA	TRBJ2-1	CASSLALAGKEQFF	TGCGCCAGCAGCTTGGCCCTGGCGGGAAAGGAACAGTTCTTC
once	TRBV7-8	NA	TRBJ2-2	CASRRRDGGTGELFF	TGTGCCAGCAGACGCAGGGATGGAGGCACCGGGGAGCTGTTTTTT
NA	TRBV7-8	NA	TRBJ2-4	CASSLRPQGWAKNIQYF	TGTGCCAGCAGCTTAAGGCCTCAGGGGTGGGCCAAAAACATTCAGTACTTC
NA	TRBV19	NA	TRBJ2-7	CASSVLQGSYEQYF	TGTGCCAGTAGTGTACTACAGGGTTCCTACGAGCAGTACTTC
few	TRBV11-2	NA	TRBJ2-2	CASSLAGSGELFF	TGTGCCAGCAGCTTAGCCGGGTCCGGGGAGCTGTTTTTT
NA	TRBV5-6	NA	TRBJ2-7	CASTSVSTFGAEQYF	TGTGCCAGCACCTCAGTGAGTACCTTCGGGGCCGAGCAGTACTTC
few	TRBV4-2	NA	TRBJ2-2	CASSQDEGGYFNTGELFF	TGTGCCAGCAGCCAAGATGAGGGCGGGTACTTCAACACCGGGGAGCTGTTTTTT
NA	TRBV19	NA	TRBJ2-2	CASSHGTSGELFF	TGTGCCAGTAGTCACGGAACGTCCGGGGAGCTGTTTTTT
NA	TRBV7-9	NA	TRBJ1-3	CASSLFQIGNTIYF	TGTGCCAGCAGCTTATTCCAGATTGGAAACACCATATATTTT
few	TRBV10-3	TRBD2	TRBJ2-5	CAISATSGGGETQYF	TGTGCCATCAGTGCGACTAGCGGAGGGGGGGAGACCCAGTACTTC
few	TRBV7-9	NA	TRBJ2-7	CASSPGRDSYEQYF	TGTGCCAGCAGCCCGGGGCGGGACTCCTACGAGCAGTACTTC
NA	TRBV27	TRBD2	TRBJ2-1	CASSSSGRAGEQFF	TGTGCCAGCAGTTCTAGCGGGAGGGCCGGTGAGCAGTTCTTC
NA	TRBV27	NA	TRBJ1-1	CASRNSEDTTEAFF	TGTGCCAGTAGAAACAGTGAGGACACGACTGAAGCTTTCTTT
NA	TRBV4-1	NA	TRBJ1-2	CASSPAGAYGYTF	TGCGCCAGCAGCCCGGCCGGTGCCTATGGCTACACCTTC
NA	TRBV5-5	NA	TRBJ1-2	CASSLTPGTLYGYTF	TGTGCCAGCAGCTTAACGCCCGGGACACTCTATGGCTACACCTTC
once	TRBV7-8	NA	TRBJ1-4	CASSLAGEVVEKLFF	TGTGCCAGCAGCTTAGCGGGGGAGGTAGTCGAAAAACTGTTTTTT
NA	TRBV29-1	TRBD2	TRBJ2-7	CSVDTSGNPYEQYF	TGCAGCGTTGATACTAGCGGGAACCCCTACGAGCAGTACTTC
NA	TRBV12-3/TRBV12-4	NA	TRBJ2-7	CASSPRPPGEQYF	TGTGCCAGCAGCCCACGACCTCCCGGCGAGCAGTACTTC
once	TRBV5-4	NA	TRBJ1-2	CASSIWTAAYYGYTF	TGTGCCAGCAGCATATGGACGGCGGCGTACTATGGCTACACCTTC
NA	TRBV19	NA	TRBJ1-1	CASSINRNTEAFF	TGTGCCAGTAGTATAAACAGGAATACTGAAGCTTTCTTT
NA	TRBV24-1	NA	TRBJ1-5	CATSGFGSNQPQHF	TGTGCCACCAGTGGGTTCGGGAGCAATCAGCCCCAGCATTTT
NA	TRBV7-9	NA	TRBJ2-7	CASSLVTGWRAYEQYF	TGTGCCAGCAGCTTAGTCACAGGCTGGAGGGCCTACGAGCAGTACTTC
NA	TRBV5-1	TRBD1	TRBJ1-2	CASSLEGTVAGYTF	TGCGCCAGCAGCTTGGAGGGGACAGTCGCTGGCTACACCTTC
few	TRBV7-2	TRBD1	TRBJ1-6	CASSLSGATGGGRNSPLHF	TGTGCCAGCAGCTTAAGCGGGGCGACAGGGGGCGGAAGGAATTCACCCCTCCACTTT
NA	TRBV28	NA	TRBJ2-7	CASSNTPGQSYEQYF	TGTGCCAGCAGTAATACACCGGGACAATCCTACGAGCAGTACTTC
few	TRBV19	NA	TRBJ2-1	CASKGRSYSYNEQFF	TGTGCCAGTAAGGGGCGTTCCTATTCCTACAATGAGCAGTTCTTC
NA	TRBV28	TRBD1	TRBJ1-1	CASSGTGKSTEAFF	TGTGCCAGCAGTGGGACAGGGAAGAGCACTGAAGCTTTCTTT
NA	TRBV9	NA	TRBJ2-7	CASSSGDNYEQYF	TGTGCCAGCAGCTCCGGGGACAACTACGAGCAGTACTTC
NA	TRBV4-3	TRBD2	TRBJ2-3	CASRAGLAVTDTQYF	TGCGCCAGCAGGGCGGGACTAGCGGTCACAGATACGCAGTATTTT
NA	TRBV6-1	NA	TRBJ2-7	CASSDSPVREQYF	TGTGCCAGCAGTGATTCCCCGGTGAGAGAGCAGTACTTC
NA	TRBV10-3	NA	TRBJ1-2	CAISETGTLVPYGYTF	TGTGCCATCAGTGAAACAGGGACACTCGTACCCTATGGCTACACCTTC
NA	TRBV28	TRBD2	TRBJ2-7	CASSLASGSRYEQYF	TGTGCCAGCAGTTTAGCGAGCGGGAGTAGATACGAGCAGTACTTC
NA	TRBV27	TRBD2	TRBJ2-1	CASTRLTAGGGNEQFF	TGTGCCAGCACCCGATTGACAGCGGGAGGAGGTAATGAGCAGTTCTTC
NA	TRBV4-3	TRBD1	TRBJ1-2	CASSQTGDYGYTF	TGCGCCAGCAGCCAAACAGGGGACTATGGCTACACCTTC
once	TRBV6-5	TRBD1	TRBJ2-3	CASRGTGGFRDTQYF	TGTGCCAGCAGGGGGACAGGGGGCTTTAGGGATACGCAGTATTTT
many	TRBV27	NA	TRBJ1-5	CASSFTIPLRGGKYQPQHF	TGTGCCAGCAGTTTCACAATCCCCCTCCGGGGCGGGAAATATCAGCCCCAGCATTTT
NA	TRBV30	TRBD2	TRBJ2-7	CAWSVASGPYEQYF	TGTGCCTGGAGTGTGGCTAGCGGCCCCTACGAGCAGTACTTC
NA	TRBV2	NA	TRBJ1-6	CASTMGGVYNSPLHF	TGTGCCAGCACCATGGGGGGCGTCTATAATTCACCCCTCCACTTT
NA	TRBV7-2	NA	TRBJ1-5	CASSLDYGAQPQHF	TGTGCCAGCAGCTTAGATTACGGGGCTCAGCCCCAGCATTTT
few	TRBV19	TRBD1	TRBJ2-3	CASSIGGGQGATDTQYF	TGTGCCAGTAGTATAGGAGGGGGACAGGGAGCCACAGATACGCAGTATTTT
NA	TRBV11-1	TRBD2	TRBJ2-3	CASSLGPPLAADTQYF	TGTGCCAGCAGCTTAGGGCCTCCACTAGCGGCAGATACGCAGTATTTT
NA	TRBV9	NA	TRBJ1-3	CASSVDTHSGNTIYF	TGTGCCAGCAGCGTGGACACCCACTCTGGAAACACCATATATTTT
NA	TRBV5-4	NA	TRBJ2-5	CASGLPQETQYF	TGTGCCAGCGGATTACCCCAAGAGACCCAGTACTTC
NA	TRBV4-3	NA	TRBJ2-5	CASSQESDRRETQYF	TGCGCCAGCAGCCAAGAGTCAGACAGAAGGGAGACCCAGTACTTC
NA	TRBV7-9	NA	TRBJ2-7	CASSPQGYHEQYF	TGTGCCAGCAGCCCTCAGGGTTACCACGAGCAGTACTTC
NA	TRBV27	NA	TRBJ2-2	CASKGVPSNTGELFF	TGTGCCAGCAAAGGCGTTCCTTCGAACACCGGGGAGCTGTTTTTT
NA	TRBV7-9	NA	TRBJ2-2	CASSLGRQGNTGELFF	TGTGCCAGCAGCTTAGGACGGCAGGGGAACACCGGGGAGCTGTTTTTT
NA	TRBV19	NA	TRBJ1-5	CASSHTGNQPQHF	TGTGCCAGTAGTCACACAGGGAATCAGCCCCAGCATTTT
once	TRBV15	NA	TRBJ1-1	CATSRDRVNTEAFF	TGTGCCACCAGCAGAGACAGGGTGAACACTGAAGCTTTCTTT
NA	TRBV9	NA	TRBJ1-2	CASSALGDKFLTNYGYTF	TGTGCCAGCAGCGCACTCGGGGACAAGTTTTTAACTAACTATGGCTACACCTTC
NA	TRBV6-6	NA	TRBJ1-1	CASRLTGDTQTEAFF	TGTGCCAGCAGGCTCACCGGGGACACCCAAACTGAAGCTTTCTTT
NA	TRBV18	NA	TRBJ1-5	CASSPPGYSNQPQHF	TGTGCCAGCTCACCCCCGGGGTATAGCAATCAGCCCCAGCATTTT
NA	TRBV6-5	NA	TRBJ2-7	CASSYGRGPEQYF	TGTGCCAGCAGTTACGGGCGGGGGCCCGAGCAGTACTTC
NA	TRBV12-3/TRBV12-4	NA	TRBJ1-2	CASSLEFNYGYTF	TGTGCCAGCAGTCTTGAGTTTAACTATGGCTACACCTTC
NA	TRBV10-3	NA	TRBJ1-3	CAISEGGRESSGNTIYF	TGTGCCATCAGTGAGGGGGGCAGGGAAAGCTCTGGAAACACCATATATTTT
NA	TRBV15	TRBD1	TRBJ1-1	CATSRAWTGDTEAFF	TGTGCCACCAGCAGAGCCTGGACAGGAGACACTGAAGCTTTCTTT